Following are 20 T cell receptor beta chains from one sample sequenced in a study of human T cells and chemical hapten exposure. Time point given: patch test 1, 2 weeks after DPC sensitization. The treatment: therapeutic diphenylcyclopropenone sensitization with weekly scalp DPC. TCRdb recomputed calls from the RACE reads with MiXCR, one row per CDR3 protein. The sample lists around 99,000 distinct CDR3 sequences; 9.5% to 15% were seen once. The starting material was whole blood, obtained in connection with sensitization to the hapten diphenylcyclopropenone (DPC). Receptor source: a woman aged 40 to 55 with alopecia areata. Some clones in this sample may be carry-over from other donors' samples.

A few counts support this clonotype. The chain has TRBV18 and TRBJ1-6; D remains ambiguous. The V end was cut by 2 bases, the J end by 8 bases, with 10 bases between. CDR3 length: 14 residues. The germline CDR1 and CDR2 sequences are KGHSH and LQKENI. CDR3 sequence: CASSPSGDYSPLHF. The CDR3 region has the DNA TGTGCCAGCTCACCATCCGGGGATTATTCACCCCTCCACTTT.

The rearrangement uses TRBV20-1 and TRBJ2-7; either TRBD1 or TRBD2 may fit D (5 bases each). The V and J ends lost 4 bases and 3 bases respectively, with 10 bases between them. Germline-derived CDR1 and CDR2 are DFQATT and SNEGSKA (reference sequence). CDR3 length: 12 residues. The CDR3 DNA reads as TGCAGTGCTACTACTAGGGGCTACGAGCAGTACTTC. Translation gives CSATTRGYEQYF.

The sample holds a few counts of this clonotype. The gene calls are TRBV3-1 and TRBJ1-2, with 7 bases that match TRBD1. The CDR3 loop spans 14 amino acids. Germline CDR1 LGHDT, CDR2 YNNKEL (reference sequence). Germline trimming cut 3 bases from V and 10 bases from J; bases unmatched to any gene: 11. In nucleotides, the CDR3 is TGTGCCAGCAGCCAGAGGTACAGGGGACCGTCCTACACCTTC. It specifies CASSQRYRGPSYTF.

This clonotype has just a few counts. CDR3 sequence reads: CASSPGTSGMSGELFF. The CDR3 nucleotides are TGTGCCAGCAGCCCCGGGACTAGCGGGATGTCGGGGGAGCTGTTTTTT. The V gene is TRBV28, the J gene TRBJ2-2; 13 bases match TRBD2. Trimming at V came to 6 bases and at J to 8 bases, leaving 9 bases not matched to a gene. Germline V lookup: CDR1 MDHEN, CDR2 SYDVKM. The CDR3 has 16 residues.

In this sample, this clonotype turned up a few times. V and J are TRBV7-8 and TRBJ2-7; 7 bases line up with TRBD1. Germline CDR1 SGHVS, CDR2 FQNEAQ. This CDR3 region has 13 residues. Losses at the gene ends were 6 bases for V and 4 bases for J; bases not matched to a gene: 6. CDR3 protein: CASSSGRGYEQYF. CDR3 in DNA: TGTGCCAGCAGTTCAGGCAGGGGGTACGAGCAGTACTTC. The full variable domain, rest sourced from reference TRBV7-8 and TRBJ2-7, is GAGVSQSPRYKVAKRGQDVALRCDPISGHVSLFWYQQALGQGPEFLTYFQNEAQLDKSGLPSDRFFAERPEGSVSTLKIQRTQQEDSAVYLCASSSGRGYEQYFGPGTRLTVT.

This clonotype was counted a few times. Here the CDR3 DNA reads TGTGCCATCACAGCTAGCGGGCGCTACAATGAGCAGTTCTTC. Protein: CAITASGRYNEQFF. The V call is TRBV10-3, the J call TRBJ2-1; 8 bases align to TRBD2. The CDR3 is made up of 14 amino acids. Unmatched junction bases numbered 5, after V lost 7 bases and J lost 3 bases. Germline CDR1 reads ENHRY; CDR2 reads SYGVKD.

There are many counts of this clonotype. The J gene is TRBJ2-5, the V gene TRBV28, with 11 positions matching TRBD2. Losses at the gene ends were 2 bases for V and 1 base for J; bases not matched to a gene: 9. This CDR3 spans 18 amino acids. Germline V gene lookup returns CDR1 MDHEN and CDR2 SYDVKM. DNA for the CDR3: TGTGCCAGCAGTTTAGGTTTTCCGGGACTAGCGGTCCAAGAGACCCAGTACTTC. Amino acid sequence: CASSLGFPGLAVQETQYF. Full variable domain (remainder filled in from reference TRBV28 and TRBJ2-5): DVKVTQSSRYLVKRTGEKVFLECVQDMDHENMFWYRQDPGLGLRLIYFSYDVKMKEKGDIPEGYSVSREKKERFSLILESASTNQTSMYLCASSLGFPGLAVQETQYFGPGTRLLVL.

In its sample, this clonotype was seen a few times. The rearrangement uses TRBV7-3 and TRBJ2-3, with 10 nucleotides matching TRBD2. The germline V gene encodes CDR1 SGHTA and CDR2 FQGTGA. CDR3 size: 15 residues. J lost 3 bases, V lost 4 bases, and 4 bases had no gene match. CDR3 sequence reads: CASSSAGLATDTQYF. The CDR3 coding sequence is TGTGCCAGCAGCTCCGCGGGACTAGCGACAGATACGCAGTATTTT.

The chain couples TRBV4-1 to TRBJ2-1, with 8 positions matching TRBD2. V dropped 3 bases and J dropped 6; count of bases not matched to a gene: 7. Germline lookup yields CDR1 MGHRA and CDR2 YSYEKL. The CDR3 contains 15 residues. CDR3 bases: TGCGCCAGCAGCCAGGAACTAGCGGACCTCAATGAGCAGTTCTTC. Residues: CASSQELADLNEQFF.

This clonotype was counted between two and nine times. This chain connects TRBV25-1 to TRBJ2-7, with a weak D call TRBD2 (6 bases). In germline, CDR1 is MGHDK, CDR2 SYGVNS. With 4 bases removed from V and 4 bases from J, the gap between germline ends came to 11 bases. The CDR3 length is 13 residues. CDR3 loop: CASSGSGNYEQYF. The CDR3, as DNA: TGTGCCAGCAGTGGTAGCGGAAATTACGAGCAGTACTTC.

CDR3 loop: CASRTTGGAGDTQYF. In nucleotides, the CDR3 is TGTGCCAGCAGGACGACAGGGGGCGCCGGAGATACGCAGTATTTT. The chain uses TRBV2 and TRBJ2-3, with 10 nucleotides matching TRBD1. Germline V lookup: CDR1 SNHLY, CDR2 FYNNEI. CDR3 size: 15 residues. Unmatched junction bases numbered 8, after V lost 6 bases and J lost 5 bases.

This clonotype has ten or more counts. The chain is built from TRBV28 and TRBJ2-3, with D possibly being TRBD1 (6 bases). CDR3 size: 15 residues. The germline gives CDR1 MDHEN, CDR2 SYDVKM. V dropped 4 bases and J dropped 1 base, with 12 bases sitting between them. The CDR3 is CASSSPGAGTDTQYF. The CDR3 nucleotides read TGTGCCAGCAGTTCCCCAGGGGCCGGCACAGATACGCAGTATTTT.

This clonotype was picked up many times. The chain links TRBV3-2 to TRBJ1-1; the table's TRBD1 call for D was not verified on the DNA. TRBV3-2 is labeled a pseudogene. The CDR3 length is 19 residues. The CDR3 DNA reads as TGTGCCAGCAGCCAAGATTGGCGTGGGGCAGGGTCCCCGAACACTGAAGCTTTCTTT. Protein: CASSQDWRGAGSPNTEAFF.

V gene TRBV7-6 combines with J gene TRBJ2-1, with TRBD2 matching 9 bases. The CDR3 contains 16 residues. J was trimmed by 5 bases and V by 5 bases; bases with no gene match: 10. From germline, CDR1 is SGHVS and CDR2 FNYEAQ. The CDR3 loop reads CASSKGGRLADNEQFF. CDR3 coding DNA: TGTGCCAGCAGCAAGGGCGGGAGACTAGCGGACAATGAGCAGTTCTTC. Combining the CDR3 with reference TRBV7-6 and TRBJ2-1 gives the whole variable domain GAGVSQSPRYKVTKRGQDVALRCDPISGHVSLYWYRQALGQGPEFLTYFNYEAQQDKSGLPNDRFSAERPEGSISTLTIQRTEQRDSAMYRCASSKGGRLADNEQFFGPGTRLTVL.

V usage is TRBV4-3 and J usage is TRBJ2-5, with 7 bases identical to TRBD1. This CDR3 has 15 amino acids. With V trimmed by 4 bases and J by 2 bases, 7 bases remained unmatched. CDR1 is LGHNA, CDR2 YSLEER, per germline. CDR3 amino acids: CASSRGDRAQETQYF. The CDR3 coding sequence is TGCGCCAGCAGCCGGGGAGACAGGGCTCAAGAGACCCAGTACTTC.

This clonotype occurred a few times. A read error may produce the germline difference seen at one junction end. The genes are TRBV5-1 and TRBJ2-3; 8 bases are a match to TRBD1. CDR1 is SGHRS and CDR2 is YFSETQ in the germline V gene. The CDR3 loop spans 12 amino acids. In nucleotides, the CDR3 is TGCGCCAGCAGCCCAGGGACAGGTGGGCGGGATTTT. It specifies CASSPGTGGRDF.

V usage is TRBV29-1 and J usage is TRBJ2-7; 9 positions match TRBD1. In germline, CDR1 is SQVTM, CDR2 ANQGSEA. The CDR3 has 12 amino acids. CDR3 in DNA: TGCTTAGGGGACAGGGAGACGTACGAGCAGTACTTC. Translated, it gives CLGDRETYEQYF.

The chain carries TRBV19 and TRBJ2-4, with TRBD2 identical over 11 bases. From germline, CDR1 is LNHDA and CDR2 SQIVND (reference sequence). CDR3 size: 15 residues. Trimming cost V 4 bases and J 9 bases; bases outside gene matches: 8. Written as DNA, the CDR3 is TGTGCCAGTAGTAGCCCGACTAGCGGGGTGGGCATTCAGTACTTC. Protein product: CASSSPTSGVGIQYF.

This clonotype was seen more than once but under ten times. The J gene is TRBJ2-5, the V gene TRBV20-1, with 12 positions matching TRBD1. Trimming removed 2 bases from V and 5 bases from J; junction bases left unmatched: 3. The CDR3 sequence is 14 residues long. CDR1 DFQATT and CDR2 SNEGSKA come from the germline V gene (reference sequence). CDR3 DNA sequence: TGCAGTGCTAGACCGGGACAGGGGGCTGAGACCCAGTACTTC. Its protein product is CSARPGQGAETQYF.

This rearrangement joins TRBV3-1 to TRBJ1-5; no clear D. V lost 1 base and J 11 bases, leaving 9 bases between the germline ends. Germline V gives CDR1 LGHDT, CDR2 YNNKEL (reference sequence). The CDR3 runs to 12 residues. The CDR3 protein is CASSQADGAQHF. CDR3 sequence (DNA): TGTGCCAGCAGCCAAGCCGACGGGGCCCAGCATTTT.